These 19 T cell receptor beta chains originate from one sample sequenced in a study of T cell responses to AZD1222 COVID-19 vaccine. Only in-frame clones appear in the TCRdb table, and some are missing; sequencing was by immunoSEQ multiplex PCR. The sample has over 100,000 clones; around 90% are singletons. The specimen was peripheral blood, collected on day 0 of MenACWY control vaccination. The receptors were sampled from an adult in good health.

This clone was detected only a few times. The chain couples TRBV28 to TRBJ1-6; no reliable D call. The CDR3 is made up of 17 amino acids. Looked up from germline, CDR1 is MDHEN and CDR2 is SYDVKM. Trimming pared 5 bases from V and 9 bases from J, leaving 23 bases between. The CDR3 coding sequence is TGTGCCAGCAGTCCAACTGACTCTATCTCTTTGCGTTCACCCCTCCACTTT. Translated: CASSPTDSISLRSPLHF.

The chain couples TRBV7-9 to TRBJ2-7, with a weak D call TRBD2 (6 bases). The CDR3 loop spans 13 amino acids. CDR1 is SEHNR, CDR2 FQNEAQ, per germline (reference sequence). V was pared by 7 bases and J by 0 bases, with 10 bases between. CDR3 bases: TGTGCCAGCACCCCGCGGGGCTCCTACGAGCAGTACTTC. Translating it yields CASTPRGSYEQYF.

The V gene is TRBV15, the J gene TRBJ2-2; D possibly corresponds to TRBD2 (5 bases). This CDR3 region has 16 residues. The germline V gene has CDR1 LNHNV and CDR2 YYDKDF (reference sequence). The V end was cut by 4 bases, the J end by 0 bases, with 12 bases between. This chain's CDR3 is CATSKRGRPNTGELFF. As DNA, the CDR3 is TGTGCCACCAGCAAACGGGGAAGGCCGAACACCGGGGAGCTGTTTTTT. Drawing the rest from reference TRBV15 and TRBJ2-2, the complete variable domain is DAMVIQNPRYQVTQFGKPVTLSCSQTLNHNVMYWYQQKSSQAPKLLFHYYDKDFNNEADTPDNFQSRRPNTSFCFLDIRSPGLGDTAMYLCATSKRGRPNTGELFFGEGSRLTVL.

The V and J genes are TRBV7-2 and TRBJ2-2; 9 positions match TRBD1. This CDR3 region has 15 residues. CDR1 SGHTA and CDR2 FQGNSA come from the germline V gene. Trimming took 5 bases from V and 2 from J; bases not matched to a gene: 3. CDR3 in DNA: TGTGCCAGCAGCCAACAGGGGGCAAACACCGGGGAGCTGTTTTTT. Translation: CASSQQGANTGELFF.

This chain connects TRBV5-1 to TRBJ2-3; 9 positions agree with TRBD1. Germline V CDR1 and CDR2: SGHRS, YFSETQ. The CDR3 extends over 14 amino acids. J was trimmed by 4 bases and V by 4 bases; bases with no gene match: 4. CDR3 loop: CASSPGQGADTQYF. CDR3 coding DNA: TGCGCCAGCAGCCCGGGACAGGGCGCAGATACGCAGTATTTT. Full variable domain (missing parts from reference TRBV5-1 and TRBJ2-3): KAGVTQTPRYLIKTRGQQVTLSCSPISGHRSVSWYQQTPGQGLQFLFEYFSETQRNKGNFPGRFSGRQFSNSRSEMNVSTLELGDSALYLCASSPGQGADTQYFGPGTRLTVL.

The gene calls are TRBV11-2 and TRBJ2-7, with D unclear. Between the trimmed V and J ends, which lost 4 bases and 4 bases, there was a span of 8 bases. CDR1 and CDR2 (germline): SGHAT, FQNNGV. There are 12 residues in the CDR3. CDR3 in amino acids: CASSSAGYEQYF. CDR3 nucleotides: TGTGCCAGCAGCTCTGCAGGTTACGAGCAGTACTTC.

The rearrangement links TRBV19 to TRBJ2-2; perhaps TRBD1 as D (7 bases). Germline V gene lookup returns CDR1 LNHDA and CDR2 SQIVND (reference sequence). Trimming removed 5 bases at V and 5 bases at J, with 9 bases between. This CDR3 has 13 amino acids. Here the CDR3 DNA reads TGTGCCAGTAGTCCAGGGGGGACCGGGGAGCTGTTTTTT. This gives the protein CASSPGGTGELFF.

The chain has TRBV3-1 (or the pseudogene TRBV3-2) and TRBJ1-2; maybe TRBD1 (5 bases). This CDR3 has 15 residues. The germline V gene encodes CDR1 LGHDT and CDR2 YNNKEL (reference sequence). With 4 bases removed from V and 4 bases from J, the gap between germline ends came to 16 bases. In nucleotides, the CDR3 is TGTGCCAGCAGCCGGTCGGGACCATATCCCTATGGCTACACCTTC. As protein: CASSRSGPYPYGYTF.

This clone was picked up a small number of times. This chain connects TRBV13 to TRBJ2-7; D is perhaps TRBD2 (6 bases). This CDR3 spans 16 amino acids. Trimming took off 5 bases at V and 0 bases at J, with 17 bases between the two ends. Per germline, CDR1 PRHDT and CDR2 FYEKMQ (reference sequence). The CDR3 spells CASSNSLGGTSYEQYF. CDR3 in DNA: TGTGCCAGCAGCAACTCCCTGGGGGGAACCTCCTACGAGCAGTACTTC. Together with reference TRBV13 and TRBJ2-7, the CDR3 gives the full variable domain: AAGVIQSPRHLIKEKRETATLKCYPIPRHDTVYWYQQGPGQDPQFLISFYEKMQSDKGSIPDRFSAQQFSDYHSELNMSSLELGDSALYFCASSNSLGGTSYEQYFGPGTRLTVT.

The genes are TRBV5-1 and TRBJ2-5; D perhaps matches TRBD1 (7 bases). Per the germline V gene, CDR1 is SGHRS and CDR2 is YFSETQ. Trimming left V 3 bases short and J 5 bases short, with 17 bases between. The CDR3 spans 15 residues. CDR3 sequence: CASSSGQQGGETQYF. CDR3 nucleotide sequence: TGCGCCAGCAGCTCGGGACAGCAAGGAGGGGAGACCCAGTACTTC.

This chain joins TRBV7-9 and TRBJ2-5; D remains unclear. The germline gives CDR1 SEHNR, CDR2 FQNEAQ (reference sequence). V lost 1 base, J lost 12 bases, and 0 bases lay in between. There are 8 residues in the CDR3. The CDR3, as DNA: TGTGCCAGCAGCTTAGAGTACTTC. This sequence encodes CASSLEYF.

The rearrangement joins TRBV6-9 to TRBJ2-1; D might be TRBD1 (8 bases). This CDR3 spans 14 amino acids. Deletions cut 4 bases from V and 6 bases from J, with 13 bases between. Germline loops: CDR1 MNHGY, CDR2 SVAAGI. CDR3 nucleotide sequence: TGTGCCAGCAGTTCACAGGGGGGGACCAATGAGCAGTTCTTC. As protein: CASSSQGGTNEQFF.

This chain joins TRBV19 and TRBJ2-2, with 10 nucleotides matching TRBD2. This CDR3 is 16 amino acids long. V lost 5 bases to trimming and J lost 8 bases; unmatched junction nucleotides: 11. The germline V gene encodes CDR1 LNHDA and CDR2 SQIVND (reference sequence). CDR3 protein: CASSRGLATLGGELFF. The CDR3 DNA reads as TGTGCCAGTAGTCGGGGACTAGCGACTTTGGGTGGGGAGCTGTTTTTT.

This chain connects TRBV7-3 to TRBJ2-2; D gene unclear. Germline-derived CDR1 and CDR2 are SGHTA and FQGTGA. V lost 2 bases and J 3 bases, leaving 10 bases between the germline ends. There are 15 residues in the CDR3. CDR3 in amino acids: CASSLLRSDTGELFF. CDR3 sequence (DNA): TGTGCCAGCAGCTTACTCAGGAGCGACACCGGGGAGCTGTTTTTT.

This chain links TRBV10-3 with TRBJ1-3, with 8 bases lining up with TRBD1. The germline gives CDR1 ENHRY, CDR2 SYGVKD. Trimming cost V 3 bases and J 3 bases; bases outside gene matches: 1. There are 14 residues in the CDR3. Written as DNA, the CDR3 is TGTGCCATCAGTGAACAGGGGGTTGGAAACACCATATATTTT. Its protein product is CAISEQGVGNTIYF.

V and J are TRBV27 and TRBJ2-3, with 10 bases that match TRBD1. V lost 3 bases and J lost 0; bases outside the gene matches: 15. The CDR3 is 20 residues long. CDR1 and CDR2 (germline): MNHEY, SMNVEV (reference sequence). Here the CDR3 DNA reads TGTGCCAGCAGTTTTATAAATTTATATTCGGGACAGGGGAGCACAGATACGCAGTATTTT. It encodes CASSFINLYSGQGSTDTQYF.

V gene TRBV28 combines with J gene TRBJ1-2, with D unclear. Trimming stripped 2 bases from V and 4 bases from J, with 14 bases between. Germline V gives CDR1 MDHEN, CDR2 SYDVKM. There are 15 residues in the CDR3. The CDR3 nucleotides read TGTGCCAGCAGTTTAATTGCGGCCTTTGGCTATGGCTACACCTTC. Its translation is CASSLIAAFGYGYTF.

This clone was recorded a few times. This chain connects TRBV11-2 to TRBJ2-2, with a possible D match to TRBD1 (6 bases). Per the germline V gene, CDR1 is SGHAT and CDR2 is FQNNGV. The CDR3 is 15 amino acids. V lost 5 bases, J lost 4 bases, and 14 bases lay in between. The CDR3, as DNA: TGTGCCAGCAGCCCTTGGACAGAACCCACCGGGGAGCTGTTTTTT. The encoded protein is CASSPWTEPTGELFF.

The V gene is TRBV28, the J gene TRBJ1-2; D call uncertain. Trimming pared 9 bases from V and 1 base from J, leaving 6 bases between. From germline, CDR1 is MDHEN and CDR2 SYDVKM. The CDR3 has 11 residues. The CDR3 coding sequence is TGTGCCAGTATGGTTAACTATGGCTACACCTTC. Its protein is CASMVNYGYTF.